This T cell receptor (beta chain) was recovered during a study of shared clonotypes between healthy human individuals. This clone was seen more than once but under ten times. The CDR3 extends over 12 amino acids. With 10 bases removed from V and 0 bases from J, the gap between germline ends came to 9 bases. Looked up from germline, CDR1 is SNHLY and CDR2 is FYNNEI. Profiled with immunoSEQ multiplex PCR; TCRdb holds only in-frame clones, not every one. The repertoire includes approximately 2.5 million clones, more than 80% of them detected once, and under 0.15% sits in the top ten. Source material: naive CD4+ T cells sorted from blood. The subset denotes: CD45RA+ positively selected. This sequence was found in a man aged 18-30 years in good health. V is TRBV2 and J is TRBJ1-1, with unresolved D. CDR3 coding DNA: TGTGCCATCAAGGGTATGAACACTGAAGCTTTCTTT. Encoded protein: CAIKGMNTEAFF.